What follows are 29 T cell receptor beta chains derived from one specimen sequenced in a study of neurological immune-mediated disorders. MiXCR, run by TCRdb on the 5' RACE reads, gives a single entry per CDR3 protein. The profile covers about 19,000 distinct CDR3 sequences, with 7.5% appearing a single time and about 17% taken by the ten largest. The sequencing sample was made of CD8+ T cells from blood. These receptors were collected from a young woman with HTLV-1-associated myelopathy (HAM/TSP).

This clonotype was counted many times. The rearrangement links TRBV6-5 to TRBJ2-1, with TRBD2 as a possible D gene (5 bases). From germline, CDR1 is MNHEY and CDR2 SVGAGI. Trimming stripped 0 bases from V and 3 bases from J, with 12 bases between. This CDR3 spans 16 amino acids. In DNA, the CDR3 is TGTGCCAGCAGTTACTCCTCCGGACTTGGCTACAATGAGCAGTTCTTC. This translates into CASSYSSGLGYNEQFF.

In this sample, this clonotype turned up many times. The gene calls are TRBV5-8 and TRBJ2-2; the D is unclear. Per germline, CDR1 SGHTS and CDR2 YDEGEE. V lost 0 bases and J lost 1, with 7 bases in between. CDR3 length: 15 amino acids. CDR3 sequence reads: CASSLGFGNTGELFF. The CDR3 coding sequence is TGTGCCAGCAGCTTGGGATTTGGGAACACCGGGGAGCTGTTTTTT.

This clonotype was picked up many times. V usage is TRBV19 and J usage is TRBJ1-1, with D tentatively TRBD1 (6 bases). V gave up 9 bases and J gave up 0 bases, with 11 bases separating them. Per the germline V gene, CDR1 is LNHDA and CDR2 is SQIVND (reference sequence). This CDR3 has 13 amino acids. CDR3 sequence reads: CASEGGMNTEAFF. CDR3 coding DNA: TGTGCCAGCGAGGGGGGGATGAACACTGAAGCTTTCTTT.

In its sample, this clonotype was seen many times. The CDR3 is CSAIVKNIQYF. The CDR3 region has the DNA TGCAGTGCAATTGTCAAAAACATTCAGTACTTC. The V gene is TRBV20-1, the J gene TRBJ2-4, with D unclear. The V gene's germline CDR1 is DFQATT and CDR2 SNEGSKA (reference sequence). The CDR3 runs to 11 residues. V lost 6 bases and J 3 bases, leaving 6 bases between the germline ends.

In this sample, this clonotype turned up many times. The chain combines TRBV6-5 with TRBJ2-7; maybe TRBD1 (5 bases). There are 13 residues in the CDR3. The germline CDR1 and CDR2 sequences are MNHEY and SVGAGI. Trimming removed 4 bases at V and 3 bases at J, with 10 bases between. CDR3 loop: CASSLGRNYEQYF. CDR3 bases: TGTGCCAGCAGTTTGGGGCGGAACTACGAGCAGTACTTC.

About this clonotype: Compared with germline, one end of the junction differs, possibly owing to a read error. The chain has TRBV7-9 and TRBJ2-1; D is uncertain. The CDR3 loop spans 12 amino acids. Germline CDR1 is SEHNR and CDR2 is FQNEAQ (reference sequence). CDR3 DNA sequence: TGTGACAGCAGATTAGAGACAATAGAGCAGTTCTTC. This codes for CDSRLETIEQFF.

At least ten counts were recorded for this clonotype. The rearrangement joins TRBV30 to TRBJ1-1, with D maybe TRBD1 (5 bases). CDR3 length equals 13 residues. Germline lookup yields CDR1 GTSNPN and CDR2 SVGIG (reference sequence). Trimming cost V 3 bases and J 0 bases, with 8 bases left between them. The CDR3 DNA is TGTGCCTGGAGGACAGCCATGAACACTGAAGCTTTCTTT. Residues: CAWRTAMNTEAFF.

This clonotype was counted many times. This chain links TRBV3-1 with TRBJ2-2; no definite D call. Between the trimmed V and J ends, which lost 3 bases and 6 bases, there was a span of 17 bases. Germline V lookup: CDR1 LGHDT, CDR2 YNNKEL (reference sequence). The CDR3 covers 16 residues. The CDR3 DNA reads as TGTGCCAGCAGCCATCTCCCCCCGGGCAGCCCCGGGGAGCTGTTTTTT. It translates to CASSHLPPGSPGELFF.

This clonotype was observed many times. The chain carries TRBV14 and TRBJ2-2, with D hard to call. CDR3 size: 15 residues. The germline gives CDR1 SGHDN, CDR2 FVKESK. The germline V and J ends were trimmed by 0 bases and 6 bases, with 11 bases remaining between them. For the CDR3, the DNA is TGTGCCAGCAGCCAAGAATACGGCCGGCCCGGGGAGCTGTTTTTT. It is translated as CASSQEYGRPGELFF.

This clonotype was recorded at least ten times. The chain joins TRBV5-1 to TRBJ2-3; perhaps TRBD2 as D (5 bases). CDR1 is SGHRS, CDR2 YFSETQ, per germline. The CDR3 totals 15 residues. Trimming shortened V by 9 bases and J by 0 bases, and 17 bases separated the two germline ends. CDR3: CATRIAPTSTDTQYF. For the CDR3, the DNA is TGCGCCACCCGCATAGCGCCTACTAGCACAGATACGCAGTATTTT.

At least ten counts were recorded for this clonotype. V gene TRBV4-2 combines with J gene TRBJ2-2; 10 nucleotides agree with TRBD2. Germline V lookup: CDR1 LGHNA, CDR2 YNFKEQ. The CDR3 has 18 residues. J gave up 1 base and V 0 bases, and 5 bases lay outside the gene matches. In DNA form, the CDR3 reads TGTGCCAGCAGCCAAGAGGATAGCGGGGGGCGGAACACCGGGGAGCTGTTTTTT. As protein: CASSQEDSGGRNTGELFF.

This clonotype was counted many times. The chain links TRBV5-1 to TRBJ2-3; D is ambiguous. This CDR3 region has 14 residues. The V gene lost 4 bases and the J gene lost 2 bases, with 11 bases spanning the gap. Per germline, CDR1 SGHRS and CDR2 YFSETQ. CDR3 residues: CASSPESATDTQYF. The CDR3 region has the DNA TGCGCCAGCAGCCCCGAGTCGGCCACAGATACGCAGTATTTT.

This clonotype was counted ten times or more. This chain connects TRBV6-1 to TRBJ2-2, with 8 positions matching TRBD1. The CDR3 covers 15 residues. J gave up 7 bases and V 6 bases, and 10 bases lay outside the gene matches. Germline CDR1 and CDR2: MNHNS and SASEGT. CDR3 region: CASRAGTGEIGELFF. CDR3 bases: TGTGCCAGCAGAGCCGGGACAGGAGAAATCGGGGAGCTGTTTTTT.

This clonotype was seen repeatedly, ten times or more. J is TRBJ1-6 and V is TRBV7-9; D uncertain. The CDR3 has 19 residues. The V end lost 1 base, the J end lost 3 bases, and 19 bases lay between the germline ends. From germline, CDR1 is SEHNR and CDR2 FQNEAQ (reference sequence). In DNA, the CDR3 is TGTGCCAGCAGCTTAGTTGGGGAGCCTCACAGCCACTATAATTCACCCCTCCACTTT. Amino acid sequence: CASSLVGEPHSHYNSPLHF.

The chain recombines TRBV15 with TRBJ2-3; TRBD2 matches 12 bases. V lost 3 bases, J lost 6 bases, and 4 bases stayed unmatched. The V gene's germline CDR1 is LNHNV and CDR2 YYDKDF (reference sequence). The CDR3 contains 15 residues. CDR3 in DNA: TGTGCCACCAGCAGTCTAGCGGGGGGGCATGATACGCAGTATTTT. It translates to CATSSLAGGHDTQYF. Using reference TRBV15 and TRBJ2-3 for the parts outside the CDR3, the full variable domain is DAMVIQNPRYQVTQFGKPVTLSCSQTLNHNVMYWYQQKSSQAPKLLFHYYDKDFNNEADTPDNFQSRRPNTSFCFLDIRSPGLGDTAMYLCATSSLAGGHDTQYFGPGTRLTVL.

V and J are TRBV20-1 and TRBJ2-7; possible D gene TRBD2, 5 bases. V was cut by 6 bases and J by 4 bases, with 16 bases left in between. Germline assignment: CDR1 DFQATT and CDR2 SNEGSKA (reference sequence). The CDR3 has 13 amino acids. The CDR3 region is CSAKREKMYEQYF. The CDR3 nucleotides read TGCAGTGCAAAGAGGGAAAAAATGTACGAGCAGTACTTC.

This clonotype has a count of ten or more. The chain joins TRBV5-1 to TRBJ1-2; TRBD1 matches 7 bases. There are 13 residues in the CDR3. With V trimmed by 0 bases and J by 8 bases, 4 bases remained unmatched. Germline V gene lookup returns CDR1 SGHRS and CDR2 YFSETQ. DNA of the CDR3: TGCGCCAGCAGCTTGGACAGGGGACGGGGCTACACCTTC. Amino acids: CASSLDRGRGYTF. Looking up the rest from reference TRBV5-1 and TRBJ1-2 gives the full variable domain: KAGVTQTPRYLIKTRGQQVTLSCSPISGHRSVSWYQQTPGQGLQFLFEYFSETQRNKGNFPGRFSGRQFSNSRSEMNVSTLELGDSALYLCASSLDRGRGYTFGSGTRLTVV.

This clonotype appeared many times. The chain couples TRBV7-3 to TRBJ2-7; D may be TRBD2 (5 bases). This CDR3 region has 14 residues. V was cut by 2 bases and J by 7 bases, with 15 bases left in between. Germline V CDR1 and CDR2: SGHTA, FQGTGA. CDR3 region: CASSLSGSRTEQYF. In DNA, the CDR3 is TGTGCCAGCAGCTTATCGGGATCGCGCACGGAGCAGTACTTC.

In its sample, this clonotype is medium-sized. The V and J genes are TRBV20-1 and TRBJ1-1; tentatively, D is TRBD1 (5 bases). Germline V lookup: CDR1 DFQATT, CDR2 SNEGSKA (reference sequence). Trimming stripped 6 bases from V and 0 bases from J, with 11 bases between. CDR3 size: 13 residues. The CDR3 DNA sequence: TGCAGTGCGACACAGGACCTGAACACTGAAGCTTTCTTT. Residues: CSATQDLNTEAFF.

This clonotype was detected many times. The chain joins TRBV3-1 to TRBJ1-4; D is undetermined. The germline V gene encodes CDR1 LGHDT and CDR2 YNNKEL (reference sequence). V shed 3 bases and J shed 5 bases, with 10 bases lying between them. The CDR3 has 14 residues. The CDR3 nucleotides read TGTGCCAGCAGCCATGGCAGGATGAATGAAAAACTGTTTTTT. It specifies CASSHGRMNEKLFF.

This clonotype was counted many times. The chain uses TRBV12-3 or TRBV12-4 and TRBJ1-4; D gene ambiguous. The germline V and J ends were trimmed by 5 bases and 4 bases, with 11 bases remaining between them. CDR3 length: 14 residues. The CDR3 nucleotides read TGTGCCAGCAGTCCGGGGAGACTTAATGAAAAACTGTTTTTT. It specifies CASSPGRLNEKLFF.

This clonotype was found many times. V is TRBV2 and J is TRBJ2-3; D might be TRBD2 (7 bases). The CDR3 spans 16 residues. CDR1 SNHLY and CDR2 FYNNEI come from the germline V gene. V gave up 7 bases and J gave up 1 base, with 18 bases separating them. The CDR3 DNA is TGTGCCAGCACTAGCGGCGTAGGGGGTGGCACAGATACGCAGTATTTT. Encoded protein: CASTSGVGGGTDTQYF.

This clonotype came up many times. The gene calls are TRBV19 and TRBJ2-1, with 8 bases identical to TRBD1. The CDR3 is 15 residues long. Germline loops: CDR1 LNHDA, CDR2 SQIVND (reference sequence). The V and J ends lost 7 bases and 0 bases, in that order; junction bases with no gene match: 5. CDR3 sequence (DNA): TGTGCCAGTACAGGGGGCTCCAACTCCTACAATGAGCAGTTCTTC. As protein: CASTGGSNSYNEQFF.

This clonotype was seen at least ten times. The J gene is TRBJ1-3, the V gene TRBV6-5; a weak D match, TRBD1 (6 bases). The CDR3 is 13 amino acids. The V and J ends lost 5 bases and 2 bases respectively, with 7 bases between them. Germline CDR1 reads MNHEY; CDR2 reads SVGAGI. CDR3 DNA sequence: TGTGCCAGCAGTGGGGGGCCTGGAAACACCATATATTTT. Translated, it gives CASSGGPGNTIYF.

In this sample, this clonotype turned up many times. This sequence joins TRBV5-6 and TRBJ2-7; D is possibly TRBD1 (6 bases). The V gene's germline CDR1 is SGHDT and CDR2 YYEEEE. The CDR3 totals 11 residues. V was shortened by 6 bases and J by 12 bases, with 16 bases between the two germline ends. The CDR3 DNA reads as TGTGCCAGCACCGCAGGGGCCGAGTTGTACTTC. Amino acids: CASTAGAELYF.

This clonotype has a count of ten or more. The chain uses TRBV12-3 or TRBV12-4 and TRBJ1-2, with 7 bases that match TRBD1. The CDR3 has 15 residues. The V gene end was trimmed by 6 bases and the J gene end by 7 bases; junction bases not matched to a gene: 14. This chain's CDR3 is CASSPTRGTGSGYTF. Written as DNA, the CDR3 is TGTGCCAGCAGCCCCACCAGGGGGACCGGGAGTGGCTACACCTTC.

This clonotype has ten or more counts. This chain joins TRBV4-1 and TRBJ1-3; D not certain. The CDR3 loop spans 14 amino acids. Trimming pared 2 bases from V and 0 bases from J, leaving 5 bases between. Germline V gives CDR1 MGHRA, CDR2 YSYEKL. The CDR3 sequence: CASSQLLSGNTIYF. CDR3 sequence (DNA): TGCGCCAGCAGCCAACTCCTCTCTGGAAACACCATATATTTT.

Many counts were recorded for this clonotype. The chain uses TRBV20-1 and TRBJ1-3; D perhaps matches TRBD1 (5 bases). The CDR3 totals 18 residues. V was shortened by 0 bases and J by 0 bases, with 18 bases between the two germline ends. Germline V gene lookup returns CDR1 DFQATT and CDR2 SNEGSKA (reference sequence). The CDR3 coding sequence is TGCAGTGCTAGAGAGGGCCCGAGGGGCCGGAACTCTGGAAACACCATATATTTT. It specifies CSAREGPRGRNSGNTIYF.

At least ten counts were recorded for this clonotype. The chain carries TRBV9 and TRBJ2-1; 9 bases match TRBD2. There are 15 residues in the CDR3. Germline V gene sequence: CDR1 SGDLS, CDR2 YYNGEE. V dropped 0 bases and J dropped 12; count of bases not matched to a gene: 10. The CDR3 sequence: CASSVGRGGASRQFF. The CDR3 region has the DNA TGTGCCAGCAGCGTAGGGCGCGGGGGGGCAAGTCGGCAGTTCTTC.